This T cell receptor beta chain came from a study of read filtering for tumor transcriptome and immune sequencing. In this sample, this clonotype turned up many times. This library used roughly 0.4 ug RNA and molecular barcoded adaptors spanning alpha/delta and beta/gamma chains. MiXCR, run by TCRdb on the reads, gives a single entry per CDR3 protein. The sample holds about 58,000 distinct CDR3 sequences, 9% to 15% seen once. The V gene's germline CDR1 is SEHNR and CDR2 FQNEAQ (reference sequence). CDR3 length equals 11 residues. V lost 2 bases, J lost 8 bases, and 6 bases lay in between. V usage is TRBV7-9 and J usage is TRBJ1-2; D unclear. This sequence originates from a donor at least 40 years old with multiple myeloma. Sequencing was done on a sample of a population of CD138-negative cells sorted from bone marrow. The CDR3 bases are TGTGCCAGCAGCTTAACGAGGGGCTACACCTTC. This encodes CASSLTRGYTF.